This TCR beta chain was identified in a study of chemoradiotherapy in HPV16-positive cancers. The wider study: A couple of HPV16-positive patients' cells yielded candidate HPV-specific clones and common motifs. Broader study findings: Candidate HPV-specific clones and E7-related TCR motifs grew in tumor during treatment.

As for this clone: The antigen is undetermined.

Here immunoSEQ multiplex PCR was the method, and the copy in TCRdb shows in-frame clones only, minus some. The sample carries around 15,000 clones, roughly 80% recorded once. The V segment lost 5 bases and the J segment 3 bases; nucleotides outside the gene matches: 6. The CDR3 has 14 residues. From germline, CDR1 is SEHNR and CDR2 FQNEAQ (reference sequence). The TCR was taken from a human donor with HPV-associated anogenital cancer. The sample here was taken from a patient who underwent chemoradiotherapy. The V call is TRBV7-9, the J call TRBJ1-1; 7 bases map to TRBD1. This chain's CDR3 is CASSLLGGDTEAFF. CDR3 nucleotides: TGTGCCAGCAGCCTTCTAGGGGGCGACACTGAAGCTTTCTTT.